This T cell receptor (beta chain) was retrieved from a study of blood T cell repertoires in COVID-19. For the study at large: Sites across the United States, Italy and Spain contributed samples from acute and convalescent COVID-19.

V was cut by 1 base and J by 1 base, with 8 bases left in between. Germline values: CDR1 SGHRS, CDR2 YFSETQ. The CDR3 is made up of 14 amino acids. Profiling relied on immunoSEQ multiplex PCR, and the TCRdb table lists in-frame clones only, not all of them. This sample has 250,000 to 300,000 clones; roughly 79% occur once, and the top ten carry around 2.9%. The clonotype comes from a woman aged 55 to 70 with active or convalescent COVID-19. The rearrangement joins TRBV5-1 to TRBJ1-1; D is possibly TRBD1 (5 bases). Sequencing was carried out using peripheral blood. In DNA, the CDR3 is TGCGCCAGCAGCTTGACAGGTTCGAACACTGAAGCTTTCTTT. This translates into CASSLTGSNTEAFF.